Listed here are 8 T cell receptor beta chains from one sample, sequenced in a study of radiation and T cells in renal cell carcinoma. The protocol was immunoSEQ multiplex PCR, while the TCRdb copy is restricted to in-frame clones and leaves out a portion. Found here are some 120,000 clones, approximately 78% of them singletons; the top ten hold around 2%. As for time point: blood 2 weeks post-SBRT. Treatment here: 15 Gy SBRT to primary tumor, nephrectomy 4 weeks later. Sequencing was performed on blood, taken from a patient whose treatment included radiotherapy and nephrectomy. These receptor sequences come from a woman in her fifties or sixties with renal cell carcinoma.

The rearrangement links TRBV7-9 to TRBJ1-1; TRBD1 agrees at 8 bases. The CDR3 has 14 residues. J lost 7 bases, V lost 3 bases, and 7 bases had no gene match. CDR1 SEHNR and CDR2 FQNEAQ come from the germline V gene (reference sequence). The CDR3 protein is CASSLGTGLLEAFF. CDR3 DNA sequence: TGTGCCAGCAGCTTGGGGACAGGACTTCTTGAAGCTTTCTTT.

The chain has TRBV5-1 and TRBJ2-4; D call uncertain. V gave up 0 bases and J gave up 9 bases, with 10 bases separating them. This CDR3 is built from 13 residues. Germline CDR1 reads SGHRS; CDR2 reads YFSETQ. The CDR3 loop reads CASSLDPGSIQYF. CDR3 bases: TGCGCCAGCAGCTTGGATCCCGGTAGCATTCAGTACTTC.

This chain connects TRBV5-6 to TRBJ2-7, with 10 bases aligning to TRBD1. V trimming: 0 bases; J trimming: 6 bases; junction bases outside the gene matches: 15. Germline CDR1 is SGHDT and CDR2 is YYEEEE. The length of the CDR3 is 18 residues. The CDR3 sequence is CASSLAGQGRRLIGEQYF. Written as DNA, the CDR3 is TGTGCCAGCAGCTTGGCGGGACAGGGGAGGAGGTTGATAGGCGAGCAGTACTTC.

This clone came up a few times. The chain uses TRBV2 and TRBJ1-6; TRBD1 aligns across 8 bases. The CDR3 spans 13 residues. The J segment lost 8 bases and the V segment lost 5 bases, leaving 2 bases of the junction unmatched. Per germline, CDR1 SNHLY and CDR2 FYNNEI. The CDR3 DNA reads TGTGCCAGCAGTTCAGGGGGCGATTCACCCCTCCACTTT. Protein sequence: CASSSGGDSPLHF.

The chain joins TRBV5-4 to TRBJ1-3; TRBD1 matches 10 bases. J lost 4 bases, V lost 4 bases, and 5 bases had no gene match. This CDR3 contains 15 residues. Germline lookup yields CDR1 SGHNT and CDR2 YYREEE (reference sequence). For the CDR3, the DNA is TGTGCCAGCAGCCTGGGACAGGGGAACGGAAACACCATATATTTT. Translating it yields CASSLGQGNGNTIYF.

The chain couples TRBV7-9 to TRBJ1-2; maybe TRBD1 (5 bases). Germline CDR1 is SEHNR and CDR2 is FQNEAQ (reference sequence). There are 14 residues in the CDR3. V was trimmed by 7 bases and J by 6 bases, leaving 18 bases between them. The CDR3 DNA is TGTGCCAGCACCCTCTCGGTTCGGGGGGATGGCTACACCTTC. Its translation: CASTLSVRGDGYTF.

The chain uses TRBV19 and TRBJ2-5; 7 nucleotides align to TRBD1. Per germline, CDR1 LNHDA and CDR2 SQIVND (reference sequence). V was clipped by 7 bases and J by 3 bases; unmatched bases: 5. CDR3 length: 13 amino acids. CDR3 bases: TGTGCCAGTAAATCGCAGGGGGAAGAGACCCAGTACTTC. This translates into CASKSQGEETQYF.

CDR3 bases: TGTGCCATCAGTGATCAGGGGTCGAGCTCCTACGAGCAGTACTTC. Its protein is CAISDQGSSSYEQYF. The chain links TRBV10-3 to TRBJ2-7; maybe TRBD1 (6 bases). V was cut by 3 bases and J by 0 bases, with 12 bases left in between. Per the germline V gene, CDR1 is ENHRY and CDR2 is SYGVKD. The CDR3 runs to 15 residues.